This is a list of T cell receptor beta chains from one sample in a study of OX40 agonist ivuxolimab in advanced cancers. The data were produced by immunoSEQ multiplex PCR, yet TCRdb's version contains in-frame clones alone and is incomplete. The sample has about 48,000 clones, 82% seen once. The source was CD4+ or CD8+ T cells sorted from blood, collected in a trial of the OX40 agonist ivuxolimab. The receptors were gathered from an adult with an advanced solid tumor such as melanoma, head and neck, liver or kidney cancer. CDR3s include the opening cysteine and the closing phenylalanine or tryptophan. D genes are given only for firm matches. Clone size appears in some rows only: once, few, many, or a class for an expanded clone.

J gene: TRBJ1-1; V gene: TRBV10-3; clone size: .; CDR3 length: 14; D gene: .; CDR3 protein: CAISESGPNTEAFF; CDR3 DNA: TGTGCCATCAGTGAGTCTGGGCCGAACACTGAAGCTTTCTTT
J gene: TRBJ2-5; V gene: TRBV19; clone size: .; CDR3 length: 15; D gene: .; CDR3 protein: CASSRGPQYQETQYF; CDR3 DNA: TGTGCCAGCTCACGGGGACCGCAGTACCAAGAGACCCAGTACTTC
J gene: TRBJ1-2; V gene: TRBV7-2; clone size: .; CDR3 length: 15; D gene: TRBD1; CDR3 protein: CASSPIRGQDYGYTF; CDR3 DNA: TGTGCCAGCAGCCCTATTAGGGGGCAGGACTATGGCTACACCTTC
J gene: TRBJ2-1; V gene: TRBV7-2; clone size: .; CDR3 length: 16; D gene: .; CDR3 protein: CASRVAGTYSYNEQFF; CDR3 DNA: TGTGCCAGCAGGGTGGCCGGGACCTACTCCTACAATGAGCAGTTCTTC
J gene: TRBJ2-3; V gene: TRBV5-4; clone size: .; CDR3 length: 15; D gene: .; CDR3 protein: CASSSAASLTDTQYF; CDR3 DNA: TGTGCCAGCAGCTCGGCGGCTTCTTTAACGGATACGCAGTATTTT
J gene: TRBJ1-2; V gene: TRBV7-9; clone size: .; CDR3 length: 14; D gene: TRBD1; CDR3 protein: CASSQPQGAWGYTF; CDR3 DNA: TGTGCCAGCAGCCAACCTCAGGGGGCATGGGGCTACACCTTC
J gene: TRBJ2-7; V gene: TRBV5-1; clone size: .; CDR3 length: 13; D gene: TRBD1; CDR3 protein: CASRETGGNEQYF; CDR3 DNA: TGCGCCAGCAGGGAAACAGGGGGTAACGAGCAGTACTTC
J gene: TRBJ1-1; V gene: TRBV7-2; clone size: once; CDR3 length: 14; D gene: .; CDR3 protein: CASSLYAGDLRAFF; CDR3 DNA: TGTGCCAGCAGCTTATACGCAGGGGACCTACGGGCTTTCTTT
J gene: TRBJ1-3; V gene: TRBV19; clone size: .; CDR3 length: 16; D gene: .; CDR3 protein: CASSIGDSISGNTIYF; CDR3 DNA: TGTGCCAGTAGTATAGGCGACAGCATCTCTGGAAATACCATATATTTT
J gene: TRBJ1-5; V gene: TRBV5-1; clone size: .; CDR3 length: 15; D gene: .; CDR3 protein: CASSFEDGSNQPQHF; CDR3 DNA: TGTGCCAGCAGCTTCGAAGATGGAAGCAATCAGCCCCAGCATTTT
J gene: TRBJ1-6; V gene: TRBV6-1; clone size: .; CDR3 length: 13; D gene: .; CDR3 protein: CASSDSTNSPLHF; CDR3 DNA: TGTGCCAGCAGTGATTCTACTAATTCACCCCTCCACTTT
J gene: TRBJ1-1; V gene: TRBV9; clone size: .; CDR3 length: 14; D gene: .; CDR3 protein: CASSVGPGNTEAFF; CDR3 DNA: TGTGCCAGCAGCGTAGGGCCGGGGAACACTGAAGCTTTCTTT
J gene: TRBJ1-3; V gene: TRBV9; clone size: .; CDR3 length: 16; D gene: .; CDR3 protein: CASSVRGGAQGNTIYF; CDR3 DNA: TGTGCCAGCAGCGTCCGCGGGGGGGCGCAGGGAAACACCATATATTTT
J gene: TRBJ1-1; V gene: TRBV5-6; clone size: .; CDR3 length: 16; D gene: TRBD1; CDR3 protein: CASSSGQGSAIVEAFF; CDR3 DNA: TGTGCCAGCAGCTCGGGACAGGGGTCCGCGATCGTTGAAGCTTTCTTT
J gene: TRBJ2-2; V gene: TRBV2; clone size: .; CDR3 length: 15; D gene: .; CDR3 protein: CASSEQVSFTGELFF; CDR3 DNA: TGTGCCAGCAGTGAGCAGGTCTCTTTCACCGGGGAGCTGTTTTTT
J gene: TRBJ1-1; V gene: TRBV30; clone size: few; CDR3 length: 14; D gene: .; CDR3 protein: CAWSLTPQNTEAFF; CDR3 DNA: TGTGCCTGGAGTCTAACCCCCCAGAACACTGAAGCTTTCTTT
J gene: TRBJ1-3; V gene: TRBV7-8; clone size: few; CDR3 length: 16; D gene: .; CDR3 protein: CASSLGPSGAGHTIYF; CDR3 DNA: TGTGCCAGCAGCTTAGGTCCTAGCGGGGCAGGACACACCATATATTTT
J gene: TRBJ1-4; V gene: TRBV5-1; clone size: .; CDR3 length: 14; D gene: TRBD1; CDR3 protein: CASSPRQGNEKLFF; CDR3 DNA: TGCGCCAGCAGCCCTAGACAGGGAAATGAAAAACTGTTTTTT
J gene: TRBJ2-2; V gene: TRBV6-1; clone size: .; CDR3 length: 14; D gene: .; CDR3 protein: CASRDFESTGELFF; CDR3 DNA: TGTGCCAGCAGAGATTTCGAAAGCACCGGGGAGCTGTTTTTT
J gene: TRBJ2-2; V gene: TRBV6-1; clone size: .; CDR3 length: 14; D gene: TRBD2; CDR3 protein: CASGLAGGPGELFF; CDR3 DNA: TGTGCCAGCGGCCTAGCGGGGGGGCCCGGGGAGCTGTTTTTT
J gene: TRBJ2-5; V gene: TRBV5-1; clone size: .; CDR3 length: 14; D gene: .; CDR3 protein: CASSLEQLQETQYF; CDR3 DNA: TGCGCCAGCAGCTTGGAGCAGCTTCAAGAGACCCAGTACTTC
J gene: TRBJ2-6; V gene: TRBV2; clone size: .; CDR3 length: 12; D gene: .; CDR3 protein: CIEGSGANVLTF; CDR3 DNA: TGTATAGAGGGATCTGGGGCCAACGTCCTGACTTTC
J gene: TRBJ2-1; V gene: TRBV5-5; clone size: .; CDR3 length: 16; D gene: .; CDR3 protein: CASSLGGSSPYNEQFF; CDR3 DNA: TGTGCCAGCAGCTTGGGGGGCAGCAGCCCCTACAATGAGCAGTTCTTC
J gene: TRBJ2-3; V gene: TRBV2; clone size: .; CDR3 length: 16; D gene: TRBD2; CDR3 protein: CASKREAGVVTDTQYF; CDR3 DNA: TGTGCCAGCAAGAGAGAAGCGGGGGTGGTCACAGATACGCAGTATTTT
J gene: TRBJ1-1; V gene: TRBV2; clone size: few; CDR3 length: 14; D gene: TRBD1; CDR3 protein: CASSGQGGNTEAFF; CDR3 DNA: TGTGCCAGCAGTGGACAGGGAGGAAACACTGAAGCTTTCTTT
J gene: TRBJ2-3; V gene: TRBV10-1; clone size: once; CDR3 length: 17; D gene: TRBD1; CDR3 protein: CASSDAGQGRNTDTQYF; CDR3 DNA: TGCGCCAGCAGTGATGCGGGACAGGGACGGAACACAGATACGCAGTATTTT
J gene: TRBJ2-7; V gene: TRBV6-5; clone size: .; CDR3 length: 14; D gene: .; CDR3 protein: CASSLRTVSYEQYF; CDR3 DNA: TGTGCCAGCAGCCTCCGGACGGTCTCCTACGAGCAGTACTTC
J gene: TRBJ2-1; V gene: TRBV7-2; clone size: .; CDR3 length: 16; D gene: .; CDR3 protein: CASSFYGGRTYNEQFF; CDR3 DNA: TGTGCCAGCAGCTTCTACGGTGGAAGGACCTACAATGAGCAGTTCTTC
J gene: TRBJ2-7; V gene: TRBV2; clone size: .; CDR3 length: 16; D gene: .; CDR3 protein: CASSALTSSTPYEQYF; CDR3 DNA: TGTGCCAGCAGCGCACTTACTAGCTCGACACCCTACGAGCAGTACTTC
J gene: TRBJ1-2; V gene: TRBV27; clone size: .; CDR3 length: 14; D gene: .; CDR3 protein: CASSLMGVGYGYTF; CDR3 DNA: TGTGCCAGCAGTTTAATGGGGGTCGGCTATGGCTACACCTTC
J gene: TRBJ1-2; V gene: TRBV29-1; clone size: .; CDR3 length: 13; D gene: TRBD1; CDR3 protein: CSAGGQINYGYTF; CDR3 DNA: TGCAGCGCCGGGGGACAGATTAACTATGGCTACACCTTC
J gene: TRBJ1-5; V gene: TRBV6-1; clone size: .; CDR3 length: 15; D gene: TRBD1; CDR3 protein: CASSEGDRGSQPQHF; CDR3 DNA: TGTGCCAGCAGTGAAGGGGACAGGGGATCTCAGCCCCAGCATTTT
J gene: TRBJ1-5; V gene: TRBV6-5; clone size: .; CDR3 length: 13; D gene: .; CDR3 protein: CASSSVSNQPQHF; CDR3 DNA: TGTGCCAGCAGTTCGGTTAGCAATCAGCCCCAGCATTTT
J gene: TRBJ2-7; V gene: TRBV9; clone size: .; CDR3 length: 14; D gene: TRBD1; CDR3 protein: CASSPQGQVYEQYF; CDR3 DNA: TGTGCCAGCAGCCCTCAGGGACAGGTCTACGAGCAGTACTTC
J gene: TRBJ2-2; V gene: TRBV10-3; clone size: .; CDR3 length: 16; D gene: .; CDR3 protein: CAIRVSEGANTGELFF; CDR3 DNA: TGTGCCATCAGGGTGAGCGAGGGTGCGAACACCGGGGAGCTGTTTTTT
J gene: TRBJ2-3; V gene: TRBV13; clone size: .; CDR3 length: 11; D gene: .; CDR3 protein: CASSITDTQYF; CDR3 DNA: TGTGCCAGCAGCATCACAGATACGCAGTATTTT
J gene: TRBJ2-3; V gene: TRBV6-6; clone size: .; CDR3 length: 15; D gene: .; CDR3 protein: CASSSSTGGTDTQYF; CDR3 DNA: TGTGCCAGCAGTTCCTCGACGGGGGGCACAGATACGCAGTATTTT
J gene: TRBJ1-1; V gene: TRBV7-3; clone size: .; CDR3 length: 13; D gene: .; CDR3 protein: CASSLKGGTEAFF; CDR3 DNA: TGTGCCAGCAGCCTAAAAGGGGGCACTGAAGCTTTCTTT
J gene: TRBJ2-1; V gene: TRBV11-2; clone size: .; CDR3 length: 15; D gene: TRBD1; CDR3 protein: CASSFRTGRYNEQFF; CDR3 DNA: TGTGCCAGCAGCTTCAGGACAGGGCGGTACAATGAGCAGTTCTTC
J gene: TRBJ2-2; V gene: TRBV7-9; clone size: medium-sized; CDR3 length: 19; D gene: TRBD2; CDR3 protein: CASSPKGLAGPTNTGELFF; CDR3 DNA: TGTGCCAGCAGCCCGAAAGGGCTAGCGGGGCCTACGAACACCGGGGAGCTGTTTTTT
J gene: TRBJ2-3; V gene: TRBV5-1; clone size: .; CDR3 length: 14; D gene: .; CDR3 protein: CASSFDGGTDTQYF; CDR3 DNA: TGCGCCAGCAGCTTTGACGGAGGAACAGATACGCAGTATTTT
J gene: TRBJ1-2; V gene: TRBV5-1; clone size: once; CDR3 length: 13; D gene: TRBD1; CDR3 protein: CASSWGQGYGYTF; CDR3 DNA: TGCGCCAGCAGCTGGGGACAGGGATATGGCTACACCTTC
J gene: TRBJ1-2; V gene: TRBV6-5; clone size: .; CDR3 length: 14; D gene: TRBD1; CDR3 protein: CASRTGTVNYGYTF; CDR3 DNA: TGTGCCAGCAGAACCGGGACAGTAAACTATGGCTACACCTTC
J gene: TRBJ2-5; V gene: TRBV7-2; clone size: .; CDR3 length: 14; D gene: .; CDR3 protein: CASSSGAHQETQYF; CDR3 DNA: TGTGCCAGCAGCTCCGGAGCTCATCAAGAGACCCAGTACTTC
J gene: TRBJ1-1; V gene: TRBV6-5; clone size: .; CDR3 length: 12; D gene: .; CDR3 protein: CASRTLETEAFF; CDR3 DNA: TGTGCCAGCAGGACACTCGAAACTGAAGCTTTCTTT
J gene: TRBJ1-6; V gene: TRBV19; clone size: .; CDR3 length: 15; D gene: .; CDR3 protein: CASSIMGHPNSPLHF; CDR3 DNA: TGTGCCAGTAGTATAATGGGACACCCTAATTCACCCCTCCACTTT
J gene: TRBJ2-3; V gene: TRBV4-1; clone size: .; CDR3 length: 16; D gene: TRBD1; CDR3 protein: CASSRDRTGGTDTQYF; CDR3 DNA: TGCGCCAGCAGCCGGGACCGGACAGGGGGAACAGATACGCAGTATTTT
J gene: TRBJ1-3; V gene: TRBV5-4; clone size: .; CDR3 length: 15; D gene: .; CDR3 protein: CASSLVAGAGNTIYF; CDR3 DNA: TGTGCCAGCAGCCTTGTAGCGGGGGCTGGAAACACCATATATTTT
J gene: TRBJ1-1; V gene: TRBV5-6; clone size: medium-sized; CDR3 length: 11; D gene: .; CDR3 protein: CASSSRREAFF; CDR3 DNA: TGTGCCAGCAGTTCCAGAAGGGAAGCTTTCTTT
J gene: TRBJ2-4; V gene: TRBV29-1; clone size: .; CDR3 length: 14; D gene: .; CDR3 protein: CSARRLEAENIQYF; CDR3 DNA: TGCAGCGCCCGAAGACTAGAGGCGGAAAACATTCAGTACTTC
J gene: TRBJ1-2; V gene: TRBV5-1; clone size: .; CDR3 length: 15; D gene: TRBD1; CDR3 protein: CASSDNTGGAYGYTF; CDR3 DNA: TGCGCCAGCAGCGATAACACAGGGGGCGCCTATGGCTACACCTTC
J gene: TRBJ2-5; V gene: TRBV7-3; clone size: .; CDR3 length: 13; D gene: TRBD1; CDR3 protein: CASSPTGLETQYF; CDR3 DNA: TGTGCCAGCAGCCCGACAGGGTTGGAGACCCAGTACTTC
J gene: TRBJ1-3; V gene: TRBV2; clone size: .; CDR3 length: 14; D gene: .; CDR3 protein: CASRASARGYTIYF; CDR3 DNA: TGTGCCAGCAGAGCCTCGGCTAGAGGATACACCATATATTTT
J gene: TRBJ1-1; V gene: TRBV7-2; clone size: .; CDR3 length: 12; D gene: TRBD1; CDR3 protein: CASSRQGARAFF; CDR3 DNA: TGTGCCAGCAGCCGTCAGGGGGCTCGGGCTTTCTTT